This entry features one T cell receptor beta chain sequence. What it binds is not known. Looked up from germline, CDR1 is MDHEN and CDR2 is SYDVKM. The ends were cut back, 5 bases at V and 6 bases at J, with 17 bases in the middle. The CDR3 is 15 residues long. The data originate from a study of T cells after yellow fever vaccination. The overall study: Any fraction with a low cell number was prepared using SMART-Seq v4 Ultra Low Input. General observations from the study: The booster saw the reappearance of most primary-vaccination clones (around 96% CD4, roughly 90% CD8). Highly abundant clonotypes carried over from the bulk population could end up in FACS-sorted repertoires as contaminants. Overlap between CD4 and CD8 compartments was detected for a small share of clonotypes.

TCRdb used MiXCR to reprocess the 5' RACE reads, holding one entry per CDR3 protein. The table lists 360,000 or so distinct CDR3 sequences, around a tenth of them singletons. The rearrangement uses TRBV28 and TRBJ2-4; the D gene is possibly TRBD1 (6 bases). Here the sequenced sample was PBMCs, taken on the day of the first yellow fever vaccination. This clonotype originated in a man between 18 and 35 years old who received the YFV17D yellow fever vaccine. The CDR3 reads CASSPRQVRGNIQYF. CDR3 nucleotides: TGTGCCAGCAGTCCCCGACAGGTCCGGGGAAACATTCAGTACTTC.